This TCR beta chain is from a study of tumor and adjacent non-tumor tissue in lung cancer. Across the study: On average, productive TCRbeta reads reached about 4 million per sample.

This clonotype has more than one count but fewer than ten. The target antigen is unknown. RNA was extracted from bulk tissue without any cell sorting. A modified ARM-PCR protocol with three rounds of nested PCR amplified TCRbeta. TCRdb independently ran MiXCR on the multiplex PCR reads; one entry per CDR3 protein. Altogether over 130,000 distinct CDR3 sequences are present, around two thirds being singletons, with the ten largest covering 18%. Overall study findings and caveats: Tumor tissue had significantly higher TCR diversity than normal lung.

There are 15 residues in the CDR3. V lost 0 bases and J lost 8; bases outside the gene matches: 10. Germline values: CDR1 DFQATT, CDR2 SNEGSKA (reference sequence). The sequenced sample consisted of lung tumor tissue. The V and J genes are TRBV20-1 and TRBJ1-2; 9 positions match TRBD1. This TCR was sampled from a man in his sixties with small cell lung cancer. This chain's CDR3 is CSARDPGTGLSGYTF. For the CDR3, the DNA is TGCAGTGCTAGAGATCCCGGGACAGGGTTGTCGGGCTACACCTTC.